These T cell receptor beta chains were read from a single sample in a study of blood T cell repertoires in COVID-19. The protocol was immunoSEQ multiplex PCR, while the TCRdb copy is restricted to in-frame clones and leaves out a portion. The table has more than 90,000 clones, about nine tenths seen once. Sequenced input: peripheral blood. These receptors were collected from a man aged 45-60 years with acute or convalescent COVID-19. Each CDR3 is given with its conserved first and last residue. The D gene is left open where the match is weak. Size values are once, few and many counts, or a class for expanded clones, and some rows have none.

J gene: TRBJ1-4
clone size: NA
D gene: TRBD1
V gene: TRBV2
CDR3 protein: CASSFDRGDEKLFF
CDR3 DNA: TGTGCCAGCAGCTTCGACAGGGGGGATGAAAAACTGTTTTTT

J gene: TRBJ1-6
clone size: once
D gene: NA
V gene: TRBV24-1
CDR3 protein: CATSGKLADSPLHF
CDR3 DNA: TGTGCCACCAGTGGAAAACTAGCTGATTCACCCCTCCACTTT

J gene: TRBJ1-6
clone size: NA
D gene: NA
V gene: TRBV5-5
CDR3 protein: CASSAGSSYNSPLHF
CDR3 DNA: TGTGCCAGCAGCGCCGGGAGCTCCTATAATTCACCCCTCCACTTT

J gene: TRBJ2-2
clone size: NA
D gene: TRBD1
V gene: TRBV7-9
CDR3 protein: CASRVAGTVTRELFF
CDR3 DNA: TGTGCCAGCAGGGTAGCCGGGACAGTCACCCGGGAGCTGTTTTTT

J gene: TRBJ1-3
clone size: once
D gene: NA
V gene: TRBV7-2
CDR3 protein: CASSLWGASSGNTIYF
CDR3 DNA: TGTGCCAGCAGCTTATGGGGAGCGAGCTCTGGAAACACCATATATTTT

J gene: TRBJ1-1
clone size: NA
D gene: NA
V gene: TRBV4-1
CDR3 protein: CASSREGDITEAFF
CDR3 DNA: TGCGCCAGCAGCCGTGAAGGAGATATAACTGAAGCTTTCTTT

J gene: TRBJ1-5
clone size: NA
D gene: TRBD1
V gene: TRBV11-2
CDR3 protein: CASSPDRGSNQPQHF
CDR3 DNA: TGTGCCAGCAGTCCCGACAGGGGTAGCAATCAGCCCCAGCATTTT

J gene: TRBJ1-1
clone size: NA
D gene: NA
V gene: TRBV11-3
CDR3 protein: CASSLMQGSPEAFF
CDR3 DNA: TGTGCCAGCAGCTTAATGCAGGGTTCCCCTGAAGCTTTCTTT

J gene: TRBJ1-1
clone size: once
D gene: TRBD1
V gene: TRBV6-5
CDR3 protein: CASSLHRGNTEAFF
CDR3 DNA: TGTGCCAGCAGTTTACACAGGGGGAACACTGAAGCTTTCTTT

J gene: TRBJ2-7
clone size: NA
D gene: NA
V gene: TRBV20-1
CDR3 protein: CSAHSSYEQYF
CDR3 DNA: TGCAGTGCTCACAGTTCCTACGAGCAGTACTTC

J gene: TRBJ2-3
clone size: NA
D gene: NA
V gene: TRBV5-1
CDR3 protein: CASSPHEGTRVSTDTQYF
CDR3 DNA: TGCGCCAGCAGCCCTCACGAGGGGACACGCGTTAGCACAGATACGCAGTATTTT

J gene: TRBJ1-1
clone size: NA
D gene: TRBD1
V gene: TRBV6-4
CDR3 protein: CASREGGGGTEAFF
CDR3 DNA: TGTGCCAGCAGGGAAGGAGGGGGCGGGACTGAAGCTTTCTTT

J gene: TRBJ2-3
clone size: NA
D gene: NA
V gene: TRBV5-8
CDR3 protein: CASTLGTRTDTQYF
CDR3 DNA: TGTGCCAGCACCCTAGGCACGCGCACAGATACGCAGTATTTT

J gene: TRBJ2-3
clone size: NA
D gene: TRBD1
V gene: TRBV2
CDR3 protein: CASSEAGTGLGDTQYF
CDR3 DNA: TGTGCCAGCAGTGAAGCCGGGACAGGGCTAGGGGATACGCAGTATTTT

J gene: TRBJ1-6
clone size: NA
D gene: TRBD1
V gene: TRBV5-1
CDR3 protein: CASSLSLGALNNRGNSPLHF
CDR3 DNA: TGCGCCAGCAGCTTGTCACTAGGAGCCTTGAATAACAGGGGAAATTCACCCCTCCACTTT

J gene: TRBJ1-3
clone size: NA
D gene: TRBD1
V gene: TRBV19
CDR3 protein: CASSTRRDRVYF
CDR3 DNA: TGTGCCAGTAGTACCCGCCGGGACAGGGTGTATTTT

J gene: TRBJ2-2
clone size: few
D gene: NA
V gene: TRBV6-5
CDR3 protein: CASSRSGRGAGELFF
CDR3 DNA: TGTGCCAGCAGTCGCTCGGGGCGGGGTGCCGGGGAGCTGTTTTTT

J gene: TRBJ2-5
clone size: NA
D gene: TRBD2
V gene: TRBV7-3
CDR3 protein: CASSPSLAVGTQYF
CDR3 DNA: TGTGCCAGCAGCCCTTCACTAGCGGTGGGGACCCAGTACTTC

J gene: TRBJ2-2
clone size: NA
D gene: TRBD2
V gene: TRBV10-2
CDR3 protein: CASSEAARTSGTGELFF
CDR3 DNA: TGCGCCAGCAGTGAGGCTGCAAGGACTAGCGGAACCGGGGAGCTGTTTTTT

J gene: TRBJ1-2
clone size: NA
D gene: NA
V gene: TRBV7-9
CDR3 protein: CASSPSLSNYGYTF
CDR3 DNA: TGTGCCAGCAGCCCCTCTCTGAGTAACTATGGCTACACCTTC

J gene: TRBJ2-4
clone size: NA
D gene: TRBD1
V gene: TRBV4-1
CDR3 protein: CASSQDKGAAKNIQYF
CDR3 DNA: TGCGCCAGCAGCCAAGATAAGGGGGCGGCCAAAAACATTCAGTACTTC

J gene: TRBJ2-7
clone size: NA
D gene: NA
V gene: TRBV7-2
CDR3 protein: CASSPQGGSYEQYF
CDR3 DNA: TGTGCCAGCAGCCCCCAGGGGGGATCCTACGAGCAGTACTTC

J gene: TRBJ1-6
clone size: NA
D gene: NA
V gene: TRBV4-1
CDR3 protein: CASSQVWGANSPLHF
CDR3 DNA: TGCGCCAGCAGCCAAGTGTGGGGCGCTAATTCACCCCTCCACTTT

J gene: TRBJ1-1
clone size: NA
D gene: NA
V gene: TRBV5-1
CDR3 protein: CASRVVPGENTEAFF
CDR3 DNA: TGCGCCAGCAGAGTGGTTCCAGGGGAGAACACTGAAGCTTTCTTT

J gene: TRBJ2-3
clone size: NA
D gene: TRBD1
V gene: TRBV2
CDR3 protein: CASSEGDRDPDTQYF
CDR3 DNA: TGTGCCAGCAGTGAGGGGGACAGGGACCCAGATACGCAGTATTTT

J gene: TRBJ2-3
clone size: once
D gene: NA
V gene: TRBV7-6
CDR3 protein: CASSSNRASPTDTQYF
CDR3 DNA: TGTGCCAGCAGCTCAAACAGGGCTTCCCCCACAGATACGCAGTATTTT

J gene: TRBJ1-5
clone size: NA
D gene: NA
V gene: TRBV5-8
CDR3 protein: CASSLARQGTYSNQPQHF
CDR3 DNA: TGTGCCAGCAGCTTGGCAAGGCAGGGGACATATAGCAATCAGCCCCAGCATTTT

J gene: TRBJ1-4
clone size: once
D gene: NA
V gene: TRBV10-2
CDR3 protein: CASSEATDEKLFF
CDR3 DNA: TGCGCCAGCAGTGAGGCCACAGATGAAAAACTGTTTTTT

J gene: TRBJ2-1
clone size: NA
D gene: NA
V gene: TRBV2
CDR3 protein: CASREGLPSEQFF
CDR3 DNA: TGTGCCAGCCGCGAAGGACTCCCCAGTGAGCAGTTCTTC

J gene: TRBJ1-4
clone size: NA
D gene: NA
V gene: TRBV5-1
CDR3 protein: CASSSEGGRYEKLFF
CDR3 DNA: TGCGCCAGCAGCTCCGAGGGGGGGAGATACGAAAAACTGTTTTTT

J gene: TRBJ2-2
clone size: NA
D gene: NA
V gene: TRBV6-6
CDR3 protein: CASSYSSGRSGELFF
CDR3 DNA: TGTGCCAGCAGTTACTCCTCAGGGCGGTCCGGGGAGCTGTTTTTT

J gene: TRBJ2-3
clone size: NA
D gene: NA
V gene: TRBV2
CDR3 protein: CASSETPPRKYTDTQYF
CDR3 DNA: TGTGCCAGCAGTGAAACCCCCCCGCGCAAGTACACAGATACGCAGTATTTT

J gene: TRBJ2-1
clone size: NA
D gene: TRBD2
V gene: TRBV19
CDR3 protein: CASSITSGGSNEQFF
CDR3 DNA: TGTGCCAGTAGTATAACTAGCGGGGGATCCAATGAGCAGTTCTTC

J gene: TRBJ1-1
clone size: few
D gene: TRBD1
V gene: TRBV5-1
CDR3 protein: CASSQQGAENTEAFF
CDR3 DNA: TGCGCCAGCAGCCAACAGGGGGCTGAGAACACTGAAGCTTTCTTT

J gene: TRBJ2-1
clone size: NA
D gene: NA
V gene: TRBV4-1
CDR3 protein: CASSQVPIGVIKQFF
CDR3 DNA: TGCGCCAGCAGCCAAGTACCTATAGGAGTAATCAAACAGTTCTTC

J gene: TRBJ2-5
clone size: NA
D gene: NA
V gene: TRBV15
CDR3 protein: CATSFFRETQYF
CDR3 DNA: TGTGCCACCAGCTTTTTTCGAGAGACCCAGTACTTC

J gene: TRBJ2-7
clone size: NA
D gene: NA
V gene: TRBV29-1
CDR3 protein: CSVIPSGALSEQYF
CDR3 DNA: TGCAGCGTGATTCCGAGTGGGGCTCTCTCCGAGCAGTACTTC

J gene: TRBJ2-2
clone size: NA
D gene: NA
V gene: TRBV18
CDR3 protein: CASSPLGGANTGELFF
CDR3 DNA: TGTGCCAGCTCACCCCTGGGTGGAGCGAACACCGGGGAGCTGTTTTTT

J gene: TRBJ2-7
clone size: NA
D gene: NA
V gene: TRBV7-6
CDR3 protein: CASSFTDSSYEQYF
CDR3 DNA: TGTGCCAGCAGCTTCACCGACAGCTCCTACGAGCAGTACTTC

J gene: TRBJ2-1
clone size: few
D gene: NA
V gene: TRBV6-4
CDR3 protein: CASSTGLHRSSYNEQFF
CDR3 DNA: TGTGCCAGCAGTACCGGCCTTCACAGAAGCTCCTACAATGAGCAGTTCTTC

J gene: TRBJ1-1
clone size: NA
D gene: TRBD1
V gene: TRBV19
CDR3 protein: CASSDGTGVLGTEAFF
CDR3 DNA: TGTGCCAGTAGCGACGGGACAGGGGTTTTGGGCACTGAAGCTTTCTTT

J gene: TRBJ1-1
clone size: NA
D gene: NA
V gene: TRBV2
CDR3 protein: CARKFLSGNTEAFF
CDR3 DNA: TGTGCCAGAAAATTTCTTTCGGGGAACACTGAAGCTTTCTTT

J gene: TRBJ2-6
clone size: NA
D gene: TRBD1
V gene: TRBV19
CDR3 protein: CASSIDRTGFGSGANVLTF
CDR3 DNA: TGTGCCAGTAGTATAGATCGGACAGGGTTTGGCTCTGGGGCCAACGTCCTGACTTTC

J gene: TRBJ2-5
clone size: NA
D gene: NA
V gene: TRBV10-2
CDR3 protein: CASLSGYQETQYF
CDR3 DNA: TGCGCCAGCCTGAGCGGGTACCAAGAGACCCAGTACTTC

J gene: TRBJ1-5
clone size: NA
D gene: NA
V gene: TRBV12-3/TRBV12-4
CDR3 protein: CASSHDSQPQHF
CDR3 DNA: TGTGCCAGCAGCCACGACAGCCAGCCCCAGCATTTT

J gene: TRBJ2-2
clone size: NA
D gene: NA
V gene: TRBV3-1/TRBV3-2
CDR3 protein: CASPDRTTGELFF
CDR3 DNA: TGTGCCAGCCCAGACAGGACGACCGGGGAGCTGTTTTTT

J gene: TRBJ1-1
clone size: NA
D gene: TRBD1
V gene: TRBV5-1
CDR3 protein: CASSPDRVSEAFF
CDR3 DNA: TGCGCCAGCAGCCCTGACAGGGTTAGTGAAGCTTTCTTT

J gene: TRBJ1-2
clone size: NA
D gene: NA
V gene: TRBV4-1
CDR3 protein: CASSQDQGTFYGYTF
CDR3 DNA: TGCGCCAGCAGCCAAGATCAAGGGACATTCTATGGCTACACCTTC

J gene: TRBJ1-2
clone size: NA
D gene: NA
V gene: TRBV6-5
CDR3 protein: CASILERDNGYTF
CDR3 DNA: TGTGCCAGCATCCTCGAGCGGGATAATGGCTACACCTTC

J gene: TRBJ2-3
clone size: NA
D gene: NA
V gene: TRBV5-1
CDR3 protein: CASRKEGVSVDTQYF
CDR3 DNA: TGCGCCAGCAGGAAAGAGGGCGTTAGTGTAGATACGCAGTATTTT

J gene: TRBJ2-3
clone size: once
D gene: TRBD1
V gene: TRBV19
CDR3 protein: CASMPRTGNTDTQYF
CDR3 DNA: TGTGCCAGTATGCCCAGGACAGGGAACACAGATACGCAGTATTTT

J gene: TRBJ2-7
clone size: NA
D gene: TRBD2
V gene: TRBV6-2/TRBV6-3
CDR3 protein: CASSYSPLGRASDEQYF
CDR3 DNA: TGTGCCAGCAGTTATTCCCCGCTGGGGAGGGCAAGCGACGAGCAGTACTTC

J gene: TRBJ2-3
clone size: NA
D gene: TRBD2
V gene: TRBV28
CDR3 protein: CASSFRTGGSTDTQYF
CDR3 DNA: TGTGCCAGCAGTTTCCGCACGGGGGGTAGCACAGATACGCAGTATTTT

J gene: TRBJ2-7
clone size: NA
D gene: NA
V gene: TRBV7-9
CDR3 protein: CASSLASRTPADEQYF
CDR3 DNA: TGTGCCAGCAGCTTAGCCTCTAGGACTCCGGCGGACGAGCAGTACTTC

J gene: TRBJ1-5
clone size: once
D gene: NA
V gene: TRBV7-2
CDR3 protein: CASSARAGASNQPQHF
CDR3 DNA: TGTGCCAGCAGCGCGAGGGCGGGGGCCTCGAATCAGCCCCAGCATTTT